This T cell receptor (beta chain) is drawn from a study of blood T cell repertoires in COVID-19. Study as a whole: Donors in the United States, Italy and Spain gave samples during acute or convalescent COVID-19.

With 4 bases clipped from V and 8 bases from J, the junction kept 5 bases outside the gene matches. This CDR3 has 14 residues. Looked up from germline, CDR1 is LGHDT and CDR2 is YNNKEL (reference sequence). Produced via immunoSEQ multiplex PCR; TCRdb's table is partial and in-frame only. The table shows about 150,000 clones, with around 87% occurring only once. This study enrolled people aged 18 to 89 from about two dozen US geographic areas. Assignments of participants to cohorts depended upon their own reported clinical history. The V gene is TRBV3-1 (or the pseudogene TRBV3-2), the J gene TRBJ1-6; 7 bases fit TRBD1. The TCR was taken from a woman aged 25-40 years with acute COVID-19. Source material: PBMCs or T cells enriched from blood (not recorded which). CDR3 amino acids: CASSRQGVDSPLHF. For the CDR3, the DNA is TGTGCCAGCAGCCGACAGGGTGTAGATTCACCCCTCCACTTT.